These 12 T cell receptor beta chains came from one sample sequenced in a study of shared clonotypes between healthy human individuals (dated by TCRdb to 2020 to 2022). The library was generated by the immunoSEQ multiplex PCR assay. TCRdb took this table from immuneACCESS and kept in-frame rearrangements with V and J called. Such tables lack part of the clones; where checked against another copy, unresolved V genes explain under half of the gap, and the rest is unexplained. The sample table contains fewer than 1.8 million clones; only one count was recorded for 98% to 99% of them. The ten largest clonotypes hold roughly 0.35% of the sample. Sequencing was carried out using naive CD4+ T cells sorted from blood. Taken with the paper, the label for cell subset or site translates to: CD45RA+ positively selected. Receptors were obtained from a man aged 25 to 40 in good health.

The gene calls are TRBV6-1 and TRBJ1-4, with 8 bases lining up with TRBD1. V gave up 4 bases and J gave up 11 bases; unmatched junction bases: 9. The CDR3 sequence is 14 residues long. Germline CDR1 MNHNS, CDR2 SASEGT. Here the CDR3 reads CASSGQGTHSKLFF. CDR3 DNA sequence: TGTGCCAGCAGTGGACAGGGGACACATAGTAAACTGTTTTTT.

Comments on this clone: At one boundary the junction diverges from the germline segment, which might be a read error. V and J are TRBV7-7 and TRBJ1-5; D call uncertain. From germline, CDR1 is SSHAT and CDR2 FNYEAQ (reference sequence). The CDR3 consists of 13 residues. The CDR3 reads CASSLAFNQPQHF. The CDR3 coding sequence is TGTGCTAGCAGCTTGGCTTTCAATCAGCCCCAGCATTTT.

This sequence joins TRBV18 and TRBJ2-1; TRBD2 aligns across 14 bases. CDR1 is KGHSH, CDR2 LQKENI, per germline. Trimming at V came to 3 bases and at J to 4 bases, leaving 8 bases not matched to a gene. This CDR3 comprises 18 residues. DNA of the CDR3: TGTGCCAGCTCACCCGGGACTAGCGGGAGTCCCCTTTACAATGAGCAGTTCTTC. Encoded protein: CASSPGTSGSPLYNEQFF. Based on the CDR3 plus reference TRBV18 and TRBJ2-1, the full variable domain is NAGVMQNPRHLVRRRGQEARLRCSPMKGHSHVYWYRQLPEEGLKFMVYLQKENIIDESGMPKERFSAEFPKEGPSILRIQQVVRGDSAAYFCASSPGTSGSPLYNEQFFGPGTRLTVL.

The chain uses TRBV28 and TRBJ1-5, with D uncertain. V lost 6 bases to trimming and J lost 7 bases, with 16 bases between them. The CDR3 totals 14 residues. The germline gives CDR1 MDHEN, CDR2 SYDVKM. The CDR3 loop reads CASSGVPRGQPQHF. For the CDR3, the DNA is TGTGCCAGCAGCGGGGTCCCAAGAGGGCAGCCCCAGCATTTT.

The CDR3 here is CASSYGRTSNYGYTF. CDR3 nucleotide sequence: TGTGCCAGCAGTTATGGACGCACATCTAACTATGGCTACACCTTC. The rearrangement links TRBV6-6 to TRBJ1-2; D not certain. Germline CDR1 is MNHNY and CDR2 is SVGAGI (reference sequence). CDR3 length: 15 amino acids. Deletions cut 3 bases from V and 0 bases from J, with 11 bases between.

V gene TRBV18 combines with J gene TRBJ2-1; TRBD2 is a possible D gene (6 bases). Between the trimmed V and J ends, which lost 2 bases and 5 bases, there was a span of 13 bases. The CDR3 is 15 amino acids. The germline V gene has CDR1 KGHSH and CDR2 LQKENI. DNA for the CDR3: TGTGCCAGCTCACCAGGGGGGAGTTGGGACAATGAGCAGTTCTTC. It codes for CASSPGGSWDNEQFF.

The gene calls are TRBV6-6 and TRBJ2-1; TRBD2 matches 9 bases. The CDR3 runs to 14 residues. CDR1 is MNHNY and CDR2 is SVGAGI in the germline V gene (reference sequence). The V gene end was trimmed by 2 bases and the J gene end by 10 bases; junction bases not matched to a gene: 6. The CDR3 DNA follows: TGTGCCAGCAGTTACCTAGCGGGGCCTGGGGAGCAGTTCTTC. Translation: CASSYLAGPGEQFF.

The rearrangement links TRBV5-1 to TRBJ2-1; no reliable D call. Germline V CDR1 and CDR2: SGHRS, YFSETQ. Trimming left V 1 base short and J 7 bases short, with 12 bases between. This CDR3 comprises 14 residues. The CDR3 is CASSLQTGNNEQFF. DNA of the CDR3: TGCGCCAGCAGCTTGCAGACTGGCAATAATGAGCAGTTCTTC.

About this clone: The junction departs from the called germline gene at one end, perhaps through a read error. Within the sample, other DNA sequences also encode this same CDR3. V usage is TRBV7-7 and J usage is TRBJ2-1; 14 bases agree with TRBD2. The CDR3 spans 15 residues. The germline CDR1 and CDR2 sequences are SSHAT and FNYEAQ (reference sequence). The chain's CDR3 is CASSLGLAGDNEQFF. The CDR3 nucleotides are TGTGCTAGCAGCTTGGGACTAGCGGGGGACAATGAGCAGTTCTTC. The full variable domain, its missing parts supplied by reference TRBV7-7 and TRBJ2-1, is GAGVSQSPRYKVTKRGQDVTLRCDPISSHATLYWYQQALGQGPEFLTYFNYEAQPDKSGLPSDRFSAERPEGSISTLTIQRTEQRDSAMYRCASSLGLAGDNEQFFGPGTRLTVL.

The CDR3 region has the DNA TGTGCCACCCGAGACAGGGGAAGTGGTTACGAGCAGTACTTC. It translates to CATRDRGSGYEQYF. The rearrangement links TRBV19 to TRBJ2-7; 8 bases fit TRBD1. Germline values: CDR1 LNHDA, CDR2 SQIVND (reference sequence). The CDR3 spans 14 residues. Losses at the gene ends were 10 bases for V and 4 bases for J; bases not matched to a gene: 12.

V and J are TRBV4-1 and TRBJ2-7; D tentatively fits TRBD1 or TRBD2 (5 bases each). The CDR3 is 17 amino acids. V gave up 0 bases and J gave up 6 bases, with 21 bases separating them. Per germline, CDR1 MGHRA and CDR2 YSYEKL. The CDR3 DNA is TGCGCCAGCAGCCAAGATCCCCCCGGGGCGCTCCTGAGCGAGCAGTACTTC. This sequence encodes CASSQDPPGALLSEQYF.

The rearrangement uses TRBV27 and TRBJ2-7; D gene uncertain. The CDR3 is 12 amino acids. Trimming cost V 6 bases and J 3 bases, with 9 bases left between them. Looked up from germline, CDR1 is MNHEY and CDR2 is SMNVEV (reference sequence). The CDR3 nucleotides are TGTGCCAGCAGCCACAACATCTACGAGCAGTACTTC. Its protein product is CASSHNIYEQYF.